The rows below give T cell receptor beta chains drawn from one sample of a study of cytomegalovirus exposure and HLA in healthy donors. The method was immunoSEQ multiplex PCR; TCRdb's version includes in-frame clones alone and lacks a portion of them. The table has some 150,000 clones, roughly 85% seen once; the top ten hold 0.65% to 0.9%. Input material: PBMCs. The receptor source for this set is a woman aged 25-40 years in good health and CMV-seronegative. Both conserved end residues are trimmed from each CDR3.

cdr3_aa: ASNTGGLGTEAF
v_call: TRBV19

cdr3_aa: ASSILAGFEAF
v_call: TRBV19

cdr3_aa: ASSPEGGLAGGSLAEQY
v_call: TRBV5-6

cdr3_aa: ASSLGGVANSPLH
v_call: TRBV7-9

cdr3_aa: ASRGTGTGNTIY
v_call: TRBV5-1

cdr3_aa: ASSFDLVQETQY
v_call: TRBV5-6

cdr3_aa: ASSATRIAGYNEQF
v_call: TRBV6-1

cdr3_aa: SVTDRAKNIQY
v_call: TRBV29-1

cdr3_aa: ASSYPKNRQGANEKLF
v_call: TRBV6-7

cdr3_aa: ASSQDSGGFSYEQY
v_call: TRBV4-1

cdr3_aa: ASPRGGANVLT
v_call: TRBV7-2

cdr3_aa: ASKGLAGGLVDEQY
v_call: TRBV10-2

cdr3_aa: ASSFPLAEAF
v_call: TRBV6-5

cdr3_aa: ASSLQGWTSGRPEQY
v_call: TRBV27

cdr3_aa: ASRLTGGPEQF
v_call: TRBV5-4

cdr3_aa: ASSVGGTGELF
v_call: TRBV6-4

cdr3_aa: ASSPQTGAGNTIY
v_call: TRBV6-5

cdr3_aa: ASSVDLGQGMGSSGNTIY
v_call: TRBV9

cdr3_aa: ASSEDRGWAF
v_call: TRBV2

cdr3_aa: ASSLVGRTKNTEAF
v_call: TRBV5-4

cdr3_aa: ASSRDSQETQY
v_call: TRBV4-1

cdr3_aa: ASSLVWGEKLF
v_call: TRBV11-1

cdr3_aa: ASSLAGTGGKQPQH
v_call: TRBV7-2

cdr3_aa: ASSEWGGSNAEAF
v_call: TRBV10-2

cdr3_aa: ASSPRQGLGYP
v_call: TRBV13

cdr3_aa: ASSPRDRPLSYT
v_call: TRBV11-3

cdr3_aa: ASSEVQGEVYEQF
v_call: TRBV2

cdr3_aa: ATSRGQITEAF
v_call: TRBV6-1

cdr3_aa: AISKGTGNTEAF
v_call: TRBV10-3

cdr3_aa: ASSIGDRGFSSEAF
v_call: TRBV19

cdr3_aa: ASVRQGAGELF
v_call: TRBV5-4

cdr3_aa: ASSPTGGITDTQY
v_call: TRBV7-9

cdr3_aa: ASSRQGGDEQF
v_call: TRBV7-4

cdr3_aa: ASSERAHTDTQY
v_call: TRBV5-1

cdr3_aa: ASSQVSPPGLAGFSYEQY
v_call: TRBV4-3

cdr3_aa: ASTLPLAGEKETQY
v_call: TRBV9

cdr3_aa: ASSRAGDLSSYEQY
v_call: TRBV9

cdr3_aa: ASSSVQGRGSTEAF
v_call: TRBV28

cdr3_aa: ASSVTSGGPNTGELF
v_call: TRBV9

cdr3_aa: ASSQGARPNTEAF
v_call: TRBV4-1

cdr3_aa: ASSSRDRVSEQY
v_call: TRBV13

cdr3_aa: ASSIRDREYGYT
v_call: TRBV19

cdr3_aa: ASSDLAGGHEQF
v_call: TRBV2

cdr3_aa: ASTPWQGITNTEAF
v_call: TRBV21-1

cdr3_aa: ASSELQGEDTQY
v_call: TRBV2